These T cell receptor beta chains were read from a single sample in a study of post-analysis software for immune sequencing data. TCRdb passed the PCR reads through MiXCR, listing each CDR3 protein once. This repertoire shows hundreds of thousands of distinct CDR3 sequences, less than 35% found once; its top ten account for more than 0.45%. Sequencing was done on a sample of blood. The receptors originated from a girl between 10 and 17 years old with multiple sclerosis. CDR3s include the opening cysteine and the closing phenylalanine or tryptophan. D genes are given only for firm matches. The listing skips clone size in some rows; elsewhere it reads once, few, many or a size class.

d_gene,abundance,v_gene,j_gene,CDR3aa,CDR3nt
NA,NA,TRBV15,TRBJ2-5,CATSRVEEVETQYF,TGTGCCACCAGCAGAGTGGAAGAGGTAGAGACCCAGTACTTC
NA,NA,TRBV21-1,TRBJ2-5,CASSLWGPPFWKQYF,TGTGCCAGCAGCTTGTGGGGCCCCCCGTTTTGGAAGCAGTACTTC
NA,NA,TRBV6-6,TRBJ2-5,CATRVGEQETQYF,TGTGCCACCAGGGTCGGCGAACAAGAGACCCAGTACTTC
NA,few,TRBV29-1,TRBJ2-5,CSVERGPYQETQYF,TGCAGCGTTGAGAGGGGTCCCTACCAAGAGACCCAGTACTTC
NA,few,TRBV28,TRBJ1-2,CASRTDRPLDGYTF,TGTGCCAGCAGAACAGACAGGCCCTTGGATGGCTACACCTTC
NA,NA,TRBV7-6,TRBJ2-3,CASRGRTTDTQYF,TGTGCCAGCAGAGGGAGGACCACAGATACGCAGTATTTT
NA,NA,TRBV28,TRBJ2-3,CASCRDTDTQYF,TGTGCCAGCTGCCGGGACACAGATACGCAGTATTTT
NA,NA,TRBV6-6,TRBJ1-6,CASSYYRQNSPLYF,TGTGCCAGCAGTTACTACCGACAGAATTCACCCCTCTACTTT
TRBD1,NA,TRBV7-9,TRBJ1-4,CASSLDRDHEKLFF,TGTGCCAGCAGCTTGGACAGGGACCATGAAAAACTGTTTTTT
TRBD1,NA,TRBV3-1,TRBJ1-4,CASSQDFGTGGPANEKLFF,TGTGCCAGCAGCCAAGATTTTGGGACAGGTGGGCCTGCTAATGAAAAACTGTTTTTT
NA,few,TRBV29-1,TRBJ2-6,CSVFGQTLSGANVLTF,TGCAGCGTTTTTGGACAGACCCTATCTGGGGCCAACGTCCTGACTTTC
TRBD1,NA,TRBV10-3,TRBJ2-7,CAISQPPGDRVTSYEQYF,TGTGCCATCAGTCAGCCTCCTGGGGACAGGGTAACCTCCTACGAGCAGTACTTC
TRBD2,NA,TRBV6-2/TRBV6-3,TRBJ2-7,CASRLAVPLNEQYF,TGTGCCAGCAGACTAGCGGTGCCTTTGAATGAGCAGTACTTC
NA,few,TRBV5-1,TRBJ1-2,CASRVSRVHYGYTF,TGCGCCAGCAGGGTTAGCAGGGTGCACTATGGCTACACCTTC
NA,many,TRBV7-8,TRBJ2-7,CASSLDGITTYEQYF,TGTGCCAGCAGCTTGGACGGAATAACCACCTACGAGCAGTACTTC
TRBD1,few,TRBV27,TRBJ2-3,CASSILGTGGPQDTQYF,TGTGCCAGCAGTATACTAGGGACAGGGGGCCCCCAGGATACGCAGTATTTT
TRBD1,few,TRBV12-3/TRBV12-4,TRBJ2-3,CASSLWDRVSDTQYF,TGTGCCAGCAGTTTATGGGACAGGGTATCAGATACGCAGTATTTT
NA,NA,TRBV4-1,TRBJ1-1,CASSQTKNMNTEAFF,TGCGCCAGCAGCCAAACAAAGAACATGAACACTGAAGCTTTCTTT
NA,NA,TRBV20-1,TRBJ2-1,CSAREFGGGNEQFF,TGCAGTGCTAGAGAGTTTGGGGGCGGCAATGAGCAGTTCTTC
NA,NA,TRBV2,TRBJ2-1,CASSERAPGSSEQFF,TGTGCCAGCAGTGAAAGGGCCCCGGGGAGCAGTGAGCAGTTCTTC
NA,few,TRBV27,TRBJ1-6,CASSLGGLGSPLHF,TGTGCCAGCTCCTTGGGAGGGTTGGGTTCACCCCTCCACTTT
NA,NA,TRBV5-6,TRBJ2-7,CASSSSTGAFGYF,TGTGCCAGCAGCTCCTCGACAGGTGCCTTCGGGTACTTC
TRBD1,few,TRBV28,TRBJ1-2,CASSKGQAYGYTF,TGTGCCAGCAGCAAGGGACAGGCCTATGGCTACACCTTC
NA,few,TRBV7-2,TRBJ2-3,CASSLDLGSSITDTQYF,TGTGCCAGCAGCTTAGACCTCGGCAGCTCAATCACAGATACGCAGTATTTT
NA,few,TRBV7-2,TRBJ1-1,CASSPWGWDQAFF,TGTGCCAGCAGCCCCTGGGGGTGGGACCAAGCTTTCTTT
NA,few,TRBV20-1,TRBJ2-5,CSARPDSPKLNEQYF,TGCAGTGCCCGCCCGGACAGCCCGAAACTGAATGAGCAGTACTTC